Listed here are 18 T cell receptor beta chains from one sample, sequenced in a study of T cells expressing NK-cell markers. TCRdb reprocessed the 5' RACE reads and keeps a single row for each CDR3 protein, giving no DNA. This sample's clone table lists some 600,000 distinct CDR3 sequences. Material: blood T cells: a sorted CD56 or NKG2C T cell subset, CD4+ or CD8+ T cells, or bulk PBMC T cells (not recorded which). Receptors originate from a man aged 18 to 29 in good health.

The chain recombines TRBV7-9 with TRBJ2-1; as DNA is missing, the TRBD2 call by TCRdb cannot be tested. The CDR3 totals 15 residues. Germline V CDR1 and CDR2: SEHNR, FQNEAQ (reference sequence). The CDR3 sequence is CASSQTSGRTNEQFF.

This chain uses TRBV5-1 with TRBJ2-1; without DNA, the TCRdb call of TRBD1 cannot be checked. Germline values: CDR1 SGHRS, CDR2 YFSETQ. CDR3 size: 13 residues. The CDR3 is CASSSPGGNEQFF.

The rearrangement uses TRBV9 and TRBJ2-2; lacking DNA, the TRBD2 call made by TCRdb goes unchecked. The CDR3 has 18 amino acids. CDR1 is SGDLS, CDR2 YYNGEE, per germline. CDR3 protein: CASSAIAGTSGNTGELFF.

The J gene is TRBJ1-6, the V gene TRBV10-3. CDR1 ENHRY and CDR2 SYGVKD come from the germline V gene. This CDR3 is 14 amino acids long. This chain's CDR3 is CAISESISPSPLHF.

The chain recombines TRBV29-1 with TRBJ2-3; the D call of TRBD1 rests on TCRdb alone, since no DNA is present to check it. The CDR3 runs 18 residues. CDR1 and CDR2 (germline): SQVTM, ANQGSEA. CDR3 sequence reads: CSVGWHGGGRGGTDTQYF.

The rearrangement links TRBV7-9 to TRBJ2-5. From germline, CDR1 is SEHNR and CDR2 FQNEAQ (reference sequence). The CDR3 contains 12 residues. The CDR3 sequence is CASKDVGETQYF.

This chain connects TRBV10-3 to TRBJ2-1; the TCRdb D gene call, TRBD2, has no DNA to confirm it. The CDR3 has 16 amino acids. CDR1 and CDR2 (germline): ENHRY, SYGVKD. The CDR3 loop reads CAIRVVGRAGDNEQFF.

V is TRBV5-1 and J is TRBJ2-1; the D call from TCRdb, TRBD2, cannot be confirmed without DNA. CDR3 size: 15 residues. In germline, CDR1 is SGHRS, CDR2 YFSETQ. CDR3 amino acids: CASSPGTSGHNEQFF.

The rearrangement uses TRBV5-1 and TRBJ1-2. Per the germline V gene, CDR1 is SGHRS and CDR2 is YFSETQ. The CDR3 is 15 residues long. The CDR3 spells CASSVAPQANYGYTF. The variable domain in full, with the rest retrieved from reference TRBV5-1 and TRBJ1-2, is KAGVTQTPRYLIKTRGQQVTLSCSPISGHRSVSWYQQTPGQGLQFLFEYFSETQRNKGNFPGRFSGRQFSNSRSEMNVSTLELGDSALYLCASSVAPQANYGYTFGSGTRLTVV.

This chain connects TRBV7-2 to TRBJ2-1; no DNA is available, so the TRBD1 call from TCRdb remains unchecked. Germline V CDR1 and CDR2: SGHTA, FQGNSA. The CDR3 runs 16 residues. The CDR3 sequence: CASSPPSGRWNNEQFF.

The chain links TRBV9 to TRBJ2-3; TCRdb outputs TRBD1, but without DNA this stays unchecked. The germline V gene has CDR1 SGDLS and CDR2 YYNGEE. This CDR3 is built from 15 residues. The CDR3: CASSERLGVVDTQYF.

J is TRBJ2-3 and V is TRBV12-3 or TRBV12-4; TCRdb's D call of TRBD2 is untestable without DNA. This CDR3 has 17 amino acids. CDR3 residues: CASSRQLAESSTDTQYF.

The V call is TRBV10-2, the J call TRBJ2-3; absent DNA, TCRdb's TRBD2 call cannot be checked. Germline V gene lookup returns CDR1 WSHSY and CDR2 SAAADI. This CDR3 has 15 residues. This chain's CDR3 is CASSKHNLDYDTQYF.

The chain has TRBV29-1 and TRBJ2-1. CDR3 length: 16 amino acids. From germline, CDR1 is SQVTM and CDR2 ANQGSEA. CDR3 region: CSVGGRAGGPQNEQFF.

The chain has TRBV5-5 and TRBJ1-2. The CDR3 is 12 amino acids. In germline, CDR1 is SGHKS, CDR2 YYEKEE (reference sequence). The CDR3 spells CASSLGGFGYTF.

The chain recombines TRBV5-1 with TRBJ2-3; TCRdb outputs TRBD2, but without DNA this stays unchecked. The CDR3 is 14 residues long. Germline CDR1 SGHRS, CDR2 YFSETQ. CDR3 region: CASTVSGRAPTQYF.

The rearrangement uses TRBV13 and TRBJ2-1; the TCRdb call, TRBD1, lacks DNA for checking. The germline CDR1 and CDR2 sequences are PRHDT and FYEKMQ (reference sequence). The CDR3 length is 19 residues. The CDR3 loop reads CASSLGTYWGARSYNEQFF.

The rearrangement uses TRBV20-1 and TRBJ2-3; TCRdb selects TRBD2, and the lack of DNA leaves this call unchecked. The V gene's germline CDR1 is DFQATT and CDR2 SNEGSKA (reference sequence). CDR3 size: 14 residues. Here the CDR3 reads CSADLARGEDTQYF.